The next 7 T cell receptor beta chains were all read from a single sample in a study of OX40 agonist ivuxolimab in advanced cancers. Measured with immunoSEQ multiplex PCR; TCRdb has only the in-frame clones, and not every one. Here the sample spans tens of thousands of clones, 90% to 95% being singletons. The starting material was CD4+ or CD8+ T cells sorted from blood, obtained in a trial of the OX40 agonist ivuxolimab. These TCRs come from an adult with an advanced solid tumor such as melanoma, head and neck, liver or kidney cancer.

The V gene is TRBV29-1, the J gene TRBJ1-1; tentatively, D is TRBD1 (6 bases). CDR1 and CDR2 from the germline V gene are SQVTM and ANQGSEA. CDR3 length equals 14 residues. V gave up 7 bases and J gave up 4 bases, with 19 bases separating them. The CDR3 nucleotides read TGCAGCGCCCAGTCACTGGGGGGGCTCACTGAAGCTTTCTTT. Its translation is CSAQSLGGLTEAFF. Using reference TRBV29-1 and TRBJ1-1 for the parts outside the CDR3, the full variable domain is SAVISQKPSRDICQRGTSLTIQCQVDSQVTMMFWYRQQPGQSLTLIATANQGSEATYESGFVIDKFPISRPNLTFSTLTVSNMSPEDSSIYLCSAQSLGGLTEAFFGQGTRLTVV.

This clone was seen only a few times. The chain uses TRBV7-2 and TRBJ2-5; 9 nucleotides match TRBD2. V dropped 0 bases and J dropped 2; count of bases not matched to a gene: 4. This CDR3 region has 16 residues. Germline V gene lookup returns CDR1 SGHTA and CDR2 FQGNSA. The CDR3 DNA follows: TGTGCCAGCAGCTTAGCGCTAGCGGGGATACAAGAGACCCAGTACTTC. Amino acid sequence: CASSLALAGIQETQYF.

This chain links TRBV27 with TRBJ2-1; D gene unclear. Per germline, CDR1 MNHEY and CDR2 SMNVEV (reference sequence). There are 11 residues in the CDR3. V lost 3 bases to trimming and J lost 12 bases, with 9 bases between them. In DNA, the CDR3 is TGTGCCAGCAGTTTGGGGATTTGGCAGTTCTTC. Protein sequence: CASSLGIWQFF.

The chain links TRBV9 to TRBJ2-1; 9 bases agree with TRBD2. Germline V gives CDR1 SGDLS, CDR2 YYNGEE. This CDR3 has 17 residues. The V gene end was trimmed by 4 bases and the J gene end by 6 bases; junction bases not matched to a gene: 14. CDR3 sequence (DNA): TGTGCCAGCAGCCTTTATAGCGGGAGAGCTCGTGGCAATGAGCAGTTCTTC. Its translation is CASSLYSGRARGNEQFF.

The rearrangement uses TRBV27 and TRBJ1-1, with D unclear. The CDR3 covers 12 residues. Trimming left V 6 bases short and J 7 bases short, with 12 bases between. In germline, CDR1 is MNHEY, CDR2 SMNVEV (reference sequence). The CDR3 region has the DNA TGTGCCAGCAGCAAGGGTGGTGGTGAAGCTTTCTTT. Protein sequence: CASSKGGGEAFF.

The chain recombines TRBV4-1 with TRBJ2-1, with 8 bases aligning to TRBD2. V lost 2 bases and J lost 4; bases outside the gene matches: 4. There are 15 residues in the CDR3. CDR1 is MGHRA, CDR2 YSYEKL, per germline. The CDR3 region has the DNA TGCGCCAGCAGCCAATACAGCGGGGGTTACAATGAGCAGTTCTTC. It codes for CASSQYSGGYNEQFF.

Only one count was recorded for this clone. J is TRBJ1-1 and V is TRBV5-4, with a possible D match to TRBD1 (6 bases). The CDR3 covers 14 residues. The germline CDR1 and CDR2 sequences are SGHNT and YYREEE (reference sequence). The ends were cut back, 4 bases at V and 5 bases at J, with 15 bases in the middle. The DNA for the CDR3 is TGTGCCAGCAGCAGGCACAGGGAGGGGACTGAAGCTTTCTTT. This sequence encodes CASSRHREGTEAFF.